The entry that follows covers one T cell receptor beta chain sequence. Its antigen is still unknown. The repertoire was sequenced with immunoSEQ multiplex PCR; TCRdb's copy has only in-frame clones and lacks some. The table shows over 150,000 clones, with about nine tenths occurring only once. The junction had 3 bases not matched to a gene; V was cut back by 2 bases and J by 1 base. Per the germline V gene, CDR1 is MNHEY and CDR2 is SVGAGI. The CDR3 contains 15 residues. This sample was taken from a study of T cell responses to AZD1222 COVID-19 vaccine. The wider study: The study pooled second doses at about 4 or about 12 weeks. The study, taken as a whole, reports: It was only 6 or 7 AZD1222 recipients who were seropositive at baseline. Researchers report vaccine-associated CD4 TCRs spanning spike, with dominance at 160-218 and 743-854.

This specimen consisted of peripheral blood, obtained on day 0 of AZD1222 vaccination. This chain joins TRBV6-5 and TRBJ1-1, with TRBD1 identical over 8 bases. This clonotype originated in an adult in good health. In DNA form, the CDR3 reads TGTGCCAGCAGTTACGGACAGGGAGGGAACACTGAAGCTTTCTTT. Amino acid sequence: CASSYGQGGNTEAFF.